This T cell receptor (beta chain) is drawn from a study of blood T cell repertoires in COVID-19. On the study more broadly: The study counted Cohort 3 donors as recovered given two negative PCRs, clearance, or symptom resolution.

Using immunoSEQ multiplex PCR, the repertoire was profiled, and TCRdb retains in-frame clones only, with some absent. Here the sample spans more than 300,000 clones, 80% to 90% being singletons. CDR3 length: 15 amino acids. Trimming took 4 bases from V and 6 from J; bases not matched to a gene: 4. Germline-derived CDR1 and CDR2 are MNHEY and SMNVEV (reference sequence). Individuals aged roughly 18 to 95 years were recruited from about two dozen US areas. The sequenced sample consisted of PBMCs or T cells enriched from blood (not recorded which). The chain links TRBV27 to TRBJ2-1; 12 bases map to TRBD2. This sequence originates from a man in his forties in a cohort exposed to, infected with or recovered from COVID-19 (not recorded which). The CDR3 DNA reads TGTGCCAGCAGTTCGACTAGCGGGAGCCCCAATGAGCAGTTCTTC. Translated: CASSSTSGSPNEQFF.